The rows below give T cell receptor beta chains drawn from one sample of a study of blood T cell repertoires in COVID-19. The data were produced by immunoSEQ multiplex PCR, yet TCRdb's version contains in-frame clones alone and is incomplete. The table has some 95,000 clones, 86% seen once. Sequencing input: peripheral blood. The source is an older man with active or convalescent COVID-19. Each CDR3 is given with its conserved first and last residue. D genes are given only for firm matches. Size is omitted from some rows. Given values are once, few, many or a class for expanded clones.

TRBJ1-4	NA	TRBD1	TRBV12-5	CASVFIQTGGGGEKLFF	TGTGCTAGTGTTTTTATTCAGACAGGGGGCGGCGGTGAAAAACTGTTTTTT
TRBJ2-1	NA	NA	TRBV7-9	CASSPPGIRNNEQFF	TGTGCCAGCAGCCCTCCCGGGATTAGAAACAATGAGCAGTTCTTC
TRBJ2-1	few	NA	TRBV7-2	CASSAGPISYNEQFF	TGTGCCAGCAGCGCGGGACCGATCTCCTACAATGAGCAGTTCTTC
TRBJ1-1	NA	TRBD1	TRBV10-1	CAIDRAHTEAFF	TGCGCCATTGACAGGGCCCACACTGAAGCTTTCTTT
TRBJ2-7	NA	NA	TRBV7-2	CASSPRAEGYEQYF	TGTGCCAGCAGCCCGAGGGCGGAGGGCTACGAGCAGTACTTC
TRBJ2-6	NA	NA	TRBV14	CASSQVAGLAGANVLTF	TGTGCCAGCAGCCAAGTTGCAGGGTTGGCTGGGGCCAACGTCCTGACTTTC
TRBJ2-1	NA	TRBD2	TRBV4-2	CASRRLAGDNEQFF	TGTGCCAGCAGGAGACTAGCGGGAGACAATGAGCAGTTCTTC
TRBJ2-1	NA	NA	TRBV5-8	CASSFGRNEQFF	TGTGCCAGCAGCTTTGGTCGGAATGAGCAGTTCTTC
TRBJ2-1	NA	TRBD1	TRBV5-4	CASSLGTGNYNEQFF	TGTGCCAGCAGCCTCGGGACAGGAAATTACAATGAGCAGTTCTTC
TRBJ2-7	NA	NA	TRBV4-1	CASSQGASRPVGYEQYF	TGCGCCAGCAGCCAAGGTGCTAGCCGCCCTGTTGGGTACGAGCAGTACTTC
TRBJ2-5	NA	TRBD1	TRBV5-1	CASSLATGVLETQYF	TGCGCCAGCAGCTTGGCGACAGGGGTATTAGAGACCCAGTACTTC
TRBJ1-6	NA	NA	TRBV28	CASSSGRTLHF	TGTGCCAGCAGTTCCGGGAGGACCCTCCACTTT
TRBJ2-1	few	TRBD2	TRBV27	CASSLGLAGLSHEQFF	TGTGCCAGCAGTTTGGGACTAGCGGGACTTAGCCATGAGCAGTTCTTC
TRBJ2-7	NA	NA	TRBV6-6	CASRAQGYEQYF	TGTGCCAGCAGAGCTCAGGGGTACGAGCAGTACTTC
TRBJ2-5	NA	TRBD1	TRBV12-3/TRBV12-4	CASTDSDRVSDF	TGTGCCAGCACCGATTCGGACAGGGTATCCGACTTC
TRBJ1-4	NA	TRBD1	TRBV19	CASSTDRVKLFF	TGTGCCAGTAGTACGGACAGGGTAAAACTGTTTTTT
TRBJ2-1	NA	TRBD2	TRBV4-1	CASSQEGTSGRRNEQFF	TGCGCCAGCAGCCAAGAGGGGACTAGCGGGAGGAGGAATGAGCAGTTCTTC
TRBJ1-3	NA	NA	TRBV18	CASSLNTGSSGNTIYF	TGTGCCAGCTCACTAAACACAGGAAGCTCTGGAAACACCATATATTTT
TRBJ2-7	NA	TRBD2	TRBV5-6	CASTDSGSWGEQYF	TGTGCCAGCACCGATAGCGGGAGTTGGGGGGAGCAGTACTTC
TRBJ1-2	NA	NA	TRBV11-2	CASSSLRAGRRGRGYTF	TGTGCCAGCAGCTCCCTAAGGGCAGGGAGACGGGGGAGAGGCTACACCTTC
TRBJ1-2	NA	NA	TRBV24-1	CATSDPDRSYGYTF	TGTGCCACCAGTGACCCCGACAGGAGCTATGGCTACACCTTC
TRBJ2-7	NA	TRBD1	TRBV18	CASSSGTGGGYEQYF	TGTGCCAGCTCATCCGGGACAGGGGGTGGATACGAGCAGTACTTC
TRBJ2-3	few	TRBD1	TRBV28	CASSRPGDSGTDTQYF	TGTGCCAGCAGCCGCCCCGGGGACAGCGGAACAGATACGCAGTATTTT
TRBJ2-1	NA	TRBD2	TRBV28	CASSFRGRVYEQFF	TGTGCCAGCAGTTTTCGCGGGAGGGTCTATGAGCAGTTCTTC
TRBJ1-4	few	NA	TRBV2	CASRERTATNEKLFF	TGTGCCAGCAGGGAGAGGACAGCAACTAATGAAAAACTGTTTTTT
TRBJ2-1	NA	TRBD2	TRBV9	CASSVGGSGGEVYNEQFF	TGTGCCAGCAGCGTAGGGGGCTCGGGAGGTGAGGTATACAATGAGCAGTTCTTC
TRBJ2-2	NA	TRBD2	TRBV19	CASTEAGGRVATGELFF	TGTGCCAGTACGGAGGCAGGCGGGAGGGTTGCCACCGGGGAGCTGTTTTTT
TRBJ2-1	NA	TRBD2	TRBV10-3	CAISRSSGRNNEQFF	TGTGCCATCAGCAGATCTAGCGGGAGGAACAATGAGCAGTTCTTC
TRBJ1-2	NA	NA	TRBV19	CASRTANYGYTF	TGTGCCAGTAGAACAGCTAACTATGGCTACACCTTC
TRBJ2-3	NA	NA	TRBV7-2	CASSTLATDTQYF	TGTGCCAGCAGCACACTAGCAACAGATACGCAGTATTTT
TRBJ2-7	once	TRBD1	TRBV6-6	CASGTGGYEQYF	TGTGCCAGCGGGACAGGGGGCTACGAGCAGTACTTC
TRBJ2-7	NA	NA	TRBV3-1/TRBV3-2	CASSRQQVPSYEQYF	TGTGCCAGCAGCCGCCAACAGGTTCCCTCCTACGAGCAGTACTTC
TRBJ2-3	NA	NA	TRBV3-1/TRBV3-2	CASSQEAGGDTQYF	TGTGCCAGCAGCCAAGAAGCAGGGGGGGATACGCAGTATTTT
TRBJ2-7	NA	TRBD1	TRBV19	CASSIGAGGRYEQYF	TGTGCCAGTAGTATCGGGGCAGGGGGCCGGTACGAGCAGTACTTC
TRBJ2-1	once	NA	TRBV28	CAAGNEQFF	TGTGCTGCGGGCAATGAGCAGTTCTTC
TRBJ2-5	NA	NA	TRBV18	CASSPGLGETQYF	TGTGCCAGCTCACCAGGGCTGGGAGAGACCCAGTACTTC
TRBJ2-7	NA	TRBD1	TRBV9	CASSLSGGEQYF	TGTGCCAGCAGCCTATCAGGGGGCGAGCAGTACTTC
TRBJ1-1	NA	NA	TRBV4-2	CASSQDSGAPNTEAFF	TGTGCCAGCAGCCAAGACTCAGGGGCCCCGAACACTGAAGCTTTCTTT
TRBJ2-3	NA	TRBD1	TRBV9	CASSVAGTGGTDTQYF	TGTGCCAGCAGCGTAGCCGGGACAGGGGGCACAGATACGCAGTATTTT
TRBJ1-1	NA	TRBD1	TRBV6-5	CASRRTGGTEAFF	TGTGCCAGCAGAAGGACAGGGGGCACTGAAGCTTTCTTT
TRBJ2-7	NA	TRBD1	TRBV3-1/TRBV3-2	CASSQASARGRGEQYF	TGTGCCAGCAGCCAAGCTTCCGCCAGGGGGCGCGGGGAGCAGTACTTC
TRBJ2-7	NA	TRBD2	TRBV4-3	CASSQDLLAGAPYEQYF	TGCGCCAGCAGCCAAGATCTTCTAGCGGGGGCCCCCTACGAGCAGTACTTC
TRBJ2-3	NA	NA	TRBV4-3	CASSQDLLGEADTQYF	TGCGCCAGCAGCCAAGATCTTTTAGGGGAGGCAGATACGCAGTATTTT
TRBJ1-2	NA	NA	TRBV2	CASRGGREPHYGYTF	TGTGCCAGCCGAGGCGGGAGGGAACCTCACTATGGCTACACCTTC
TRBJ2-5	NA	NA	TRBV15	CATSRAGGGGGETQYF	TGTGCCACCAGCAGAGCTGGCGGAGGGGGAGGGGAGACCCAGTACTTC
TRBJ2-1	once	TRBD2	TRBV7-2	CASSRLAGVVEQFF	TGTGCCAGCAGCAGACTAGCGGGAGTCGTTGAGCAGTTCTTC